Included here is one T cell receptor (beta chain) sequence, with context. This CDR3 region has 13 residues. Between the trimmed V and J ends, which lost 5 bases and 11 bases, there was a span of 19 bases. Germline V lookup: CDR1 SNHLY, CDR2 FYNNEI. Time point here: peripheral blood 6 weeks after treatment start. The sample comes from a study of PD-L1 blockade in urothelial cancer. Study-wide context: Prior chemotherapy ranged from 0 to 3 regimens per patient.

The assay was immunoSEQ multiplex PCR, and TCRdb's table has in-frame clones only and misses some. The sample consists of around 38,000 clones, 86% of them appearing once. This clonotype was obtained from a man aged 55 to 70 with urothelial cancer. Sequences were derived from PBMCs, sampled around atezolizumab (anti-PD-L1) treatment. The chain links TRBV2 to TRBJ2-7; D is possibly TRBD1 (6 bases). CDR3 sequence: CASSNLPGQWEYF. CDR3 bases: TGTGCCAGCAGTAACCTGCCGGGACAATGGGAGTACTTC.